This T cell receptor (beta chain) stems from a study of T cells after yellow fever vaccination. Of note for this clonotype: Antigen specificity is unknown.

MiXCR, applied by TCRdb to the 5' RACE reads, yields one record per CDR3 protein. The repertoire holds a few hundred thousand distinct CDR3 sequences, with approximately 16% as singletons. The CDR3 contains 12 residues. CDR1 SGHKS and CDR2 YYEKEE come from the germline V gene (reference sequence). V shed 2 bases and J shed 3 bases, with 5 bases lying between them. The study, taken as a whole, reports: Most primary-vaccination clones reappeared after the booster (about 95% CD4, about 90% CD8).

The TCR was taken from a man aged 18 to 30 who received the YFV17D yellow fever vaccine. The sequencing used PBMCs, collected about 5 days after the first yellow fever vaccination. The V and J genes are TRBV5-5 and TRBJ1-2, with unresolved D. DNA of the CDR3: TGTGCCAGCAGCTTTGGGTACTATGGCTACACCTTC. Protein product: CASSFGYYGYTF.